The present TCR beta chain was sequenced within a study of blood T cell repertoires in COVID-19. Study-wide context: COVID-19 samples collected from the United States, Italy and Spain covered acute and convalescent phases. Nucleic acid was either cDNA or gDNA, and it came from T cells, B-cell-depleted T cells, or PBMCs.

This clone was detected only once. The authors' processing: Estimated nucleated cell counts came from reference gene primer amplification. Libraries were prepared by immunoSEQ multiplex PCR; TCRdb keeps only in-frame clonotypes and omits some of them. V and J calls and clone size are as listed in that table; D and trimming were resolved from the DNA. The table lists 250,000 to 300,000 clones, around 91% of them singletons. Germline-derived CDR1 and CDR2 are SEHNR and FQNEAQ (reference sequence). The CDR3 spans 16 residues. V lost 3 bases to trimming and J lost 9 bases; unmatched junction nucleotides: 7.

Input material: peripheral blood. This receptor was identified in an older woman with acute or convalescent COVID-19. The chain has TRBV7-9 and TRBJ1-6, with 11 bases lining up with TRBD1. For the CDR3, the DNA is TGTGCCAGCAGCTTGGACGGGACAGGGGGAGTTTCACCCCTCCACTTT. It specifies CASSLDGTGGVSPLHF.